This TCR beta chain was sequenced for a study of spatial heterogeneity in lung cancer. General study findings and limits: Relative to follow-up, resection was when ubiquitous expanded tumor TCRs appeared more in blood.

Time point described: sample taken at primary tumor resection. The study sequenced unsorted whole RNA from tumor, nontumor lung or frozen PBMC. Donors were around 70 untreated early-stage non-small cell lung cancer patients. TCR cDNA molecules each had a unique molecular identifier. Via MiXCR, TCRdb re-called the 5' RACE reads, giving one row per CDR3 protein. The sample holds 50,000 or so distinct CDR3 sequences, approximately 7.6% seen once. This clonotype was observed at least ten times. Its specificity is not known. The CDR3 is made up of 18 amino acids. Losses at the gene ends were 7 bases for V and 1 base for J; bases not matched to a gene: 12. CDR1 GTSNPN and CDR2 SVGIG come from the germline V gene (reference sequence).

V is TRBV30 and J is TRBJ2-6; 11 bases line up with TRBD1. Specimen: PBMCs, collected at surgery. The clonotype originates from a female donor with early-stage non-small cell lung cancer. The CDR3 DNA follows: TGTGCCTTCACCGGGACAGGGGGTTTGTCGTCTGGGGCCAACGTCCTGACTTTC. Its protein is CAFTGTGGLSSGANVLTF.